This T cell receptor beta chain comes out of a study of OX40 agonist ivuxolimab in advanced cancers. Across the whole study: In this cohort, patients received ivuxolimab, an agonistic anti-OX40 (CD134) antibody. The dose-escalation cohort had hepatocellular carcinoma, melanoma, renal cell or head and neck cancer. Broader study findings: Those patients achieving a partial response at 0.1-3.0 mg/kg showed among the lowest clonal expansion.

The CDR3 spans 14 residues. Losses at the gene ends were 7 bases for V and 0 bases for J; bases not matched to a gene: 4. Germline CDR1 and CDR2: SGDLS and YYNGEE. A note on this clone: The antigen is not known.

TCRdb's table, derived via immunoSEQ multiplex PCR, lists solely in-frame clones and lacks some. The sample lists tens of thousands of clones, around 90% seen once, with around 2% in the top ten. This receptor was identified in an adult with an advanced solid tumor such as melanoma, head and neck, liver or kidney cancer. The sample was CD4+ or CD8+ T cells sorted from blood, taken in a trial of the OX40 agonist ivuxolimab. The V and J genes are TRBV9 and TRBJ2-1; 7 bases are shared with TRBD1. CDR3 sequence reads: CASGRGTSYNEQFF. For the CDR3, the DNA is TGTGCCAGCGGCAGGGGGACCTCCTACAATGAGCAGTTCTTC.